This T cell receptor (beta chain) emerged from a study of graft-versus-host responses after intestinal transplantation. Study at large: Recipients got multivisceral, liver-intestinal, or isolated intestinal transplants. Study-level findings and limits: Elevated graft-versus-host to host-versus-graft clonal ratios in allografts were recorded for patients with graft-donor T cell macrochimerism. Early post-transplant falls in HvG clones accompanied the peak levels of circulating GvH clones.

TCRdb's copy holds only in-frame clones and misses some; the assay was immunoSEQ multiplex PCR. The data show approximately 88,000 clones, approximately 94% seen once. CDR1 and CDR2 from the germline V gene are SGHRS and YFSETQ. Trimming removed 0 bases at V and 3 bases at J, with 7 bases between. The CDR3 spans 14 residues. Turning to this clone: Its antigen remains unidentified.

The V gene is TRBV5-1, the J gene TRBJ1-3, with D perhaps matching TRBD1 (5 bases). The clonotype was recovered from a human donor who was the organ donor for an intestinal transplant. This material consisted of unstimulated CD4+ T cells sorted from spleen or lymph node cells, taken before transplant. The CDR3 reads CASSLAGIGNTIYF. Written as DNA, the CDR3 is TGCGCCAGCAGCTTGGCAGGGATTGGAAACACCATATATTTT.